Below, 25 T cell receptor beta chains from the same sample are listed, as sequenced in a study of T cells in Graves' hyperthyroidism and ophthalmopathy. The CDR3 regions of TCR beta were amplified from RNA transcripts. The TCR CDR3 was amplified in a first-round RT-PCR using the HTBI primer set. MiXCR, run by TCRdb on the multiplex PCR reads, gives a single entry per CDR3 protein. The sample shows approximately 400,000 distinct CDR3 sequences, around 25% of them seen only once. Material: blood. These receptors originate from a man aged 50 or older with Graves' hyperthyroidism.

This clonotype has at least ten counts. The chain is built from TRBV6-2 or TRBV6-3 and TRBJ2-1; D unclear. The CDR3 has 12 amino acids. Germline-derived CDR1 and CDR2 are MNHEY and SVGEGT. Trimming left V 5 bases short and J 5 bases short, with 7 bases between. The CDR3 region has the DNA TGTGCCAGCAGTCCCACTCACAATGAGCAGTTCTTC. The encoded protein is CASSPTHNEQFF.

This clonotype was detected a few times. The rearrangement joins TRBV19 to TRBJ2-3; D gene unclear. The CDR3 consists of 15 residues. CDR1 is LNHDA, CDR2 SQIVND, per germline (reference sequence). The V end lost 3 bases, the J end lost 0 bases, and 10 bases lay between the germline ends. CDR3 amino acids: CASSILGSSTDTQYF. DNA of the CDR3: TGTGCCAGTAGTATTTTGGGATCTAGCACAGATACGCAGTATTTT. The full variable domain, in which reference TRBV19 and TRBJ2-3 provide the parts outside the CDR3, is DGGITQSPKYLFRKEGQNVTLSCEQNLNHDAMYWYRQDPGQGLRLIYYSQIVNDFQKGDIAEGYSVSREKKESFPLTVTSAQKNPTAFYLCASSILGSSTDTQYFGPGTRLTVL.

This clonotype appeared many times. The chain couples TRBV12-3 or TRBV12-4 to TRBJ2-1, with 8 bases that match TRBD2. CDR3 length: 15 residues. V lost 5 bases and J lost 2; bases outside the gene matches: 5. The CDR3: CASSLTSAAYNEQFF. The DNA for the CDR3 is TGTGCCAGCAGTCTGACTAGCGCCGCCTACAATGAGCAGTTCTTC.

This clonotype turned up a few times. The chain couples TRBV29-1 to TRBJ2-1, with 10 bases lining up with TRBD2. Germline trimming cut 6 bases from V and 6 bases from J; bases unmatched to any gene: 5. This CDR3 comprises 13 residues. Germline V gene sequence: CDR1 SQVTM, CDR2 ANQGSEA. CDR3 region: CSVLAGGSNEQFF. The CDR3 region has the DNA TGCAGCGTATTAGCGGGAGGATCCAATGAGCAGTTCTTC.

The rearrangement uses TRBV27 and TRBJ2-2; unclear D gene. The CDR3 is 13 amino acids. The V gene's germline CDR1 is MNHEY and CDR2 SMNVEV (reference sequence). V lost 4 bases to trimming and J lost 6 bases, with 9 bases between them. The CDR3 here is CASSSHSPGELFF. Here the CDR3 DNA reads TGTGCCAGCAGTTCGCACAGCCCCGGGGAGCTGTTTTTT.

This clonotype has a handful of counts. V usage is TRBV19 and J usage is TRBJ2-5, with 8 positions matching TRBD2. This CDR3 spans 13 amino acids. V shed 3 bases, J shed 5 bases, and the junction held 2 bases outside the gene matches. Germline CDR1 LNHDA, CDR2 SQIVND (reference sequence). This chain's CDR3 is CASSIAGGETQYF. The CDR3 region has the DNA TGTGCCAGTAGTATCGCGGGGGGCGAGACCCAGTACTTC.

CDR3 in amino acids: CASSFSGENTGELFF. Written as DNA, the CDR3 is TGTGCCAGCAGCTTTTCCGGAGAGAACACCGGGGAGCTGTTTTTT. The rearrangement joins TRBV7-9 to TRBJ2-2; D gene unclear. Germline CDR1 SEHNR, CDR2 FQNEAQ (reference sequence). This CDR3 is 15 amino acids long. V was trimmed by 3 bases and J by 1 base, leaving 9 bases between them.

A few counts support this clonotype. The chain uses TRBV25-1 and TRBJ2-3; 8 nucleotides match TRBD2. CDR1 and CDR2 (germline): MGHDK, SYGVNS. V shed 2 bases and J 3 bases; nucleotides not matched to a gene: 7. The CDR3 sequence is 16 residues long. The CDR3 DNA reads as TGTGCCAGCAGTGAAGCCAGCGGGAGTCGTACAGATACGCAGTATTTT. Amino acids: CASSEASGSRTDTQYF.

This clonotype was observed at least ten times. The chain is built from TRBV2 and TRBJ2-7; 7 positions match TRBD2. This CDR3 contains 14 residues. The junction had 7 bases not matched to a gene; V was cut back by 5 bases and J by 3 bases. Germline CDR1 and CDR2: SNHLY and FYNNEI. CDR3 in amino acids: CASSPLAEHYEQYF. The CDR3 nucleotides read TGTGCCAGCAGTCCTCTAGCGGAGCACTACGAGCAGTACTTC.

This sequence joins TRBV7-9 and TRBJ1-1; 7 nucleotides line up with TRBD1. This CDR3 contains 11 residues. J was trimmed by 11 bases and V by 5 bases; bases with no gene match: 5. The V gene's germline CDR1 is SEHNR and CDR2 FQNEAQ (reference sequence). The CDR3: CASSRDRAAFF. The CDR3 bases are TGTGCCAGCAGCCGCGACAGGGCCGCTTTCTTT.

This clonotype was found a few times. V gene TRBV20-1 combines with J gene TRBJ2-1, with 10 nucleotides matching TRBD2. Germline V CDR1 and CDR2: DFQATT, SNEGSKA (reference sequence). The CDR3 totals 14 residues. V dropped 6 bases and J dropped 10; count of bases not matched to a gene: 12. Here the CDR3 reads CSAADSSGSSEQFF. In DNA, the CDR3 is TGCAGTGCCGCCGACTCTAGCGGGAGTTCCGAGCAGTTCTTC.

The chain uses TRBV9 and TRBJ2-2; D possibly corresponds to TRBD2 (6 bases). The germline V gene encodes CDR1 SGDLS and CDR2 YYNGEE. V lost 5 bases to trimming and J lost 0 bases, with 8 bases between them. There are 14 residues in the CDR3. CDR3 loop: CASRGGTNTGELFF. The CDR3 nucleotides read TGTGCCAGCAGGGGCGGGACGAACACCGGGGAGCTGTTTTTT.

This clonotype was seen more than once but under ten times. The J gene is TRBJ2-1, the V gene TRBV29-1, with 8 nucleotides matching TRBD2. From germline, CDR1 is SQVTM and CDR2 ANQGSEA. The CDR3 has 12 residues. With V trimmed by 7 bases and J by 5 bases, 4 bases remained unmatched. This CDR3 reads CSAGLVDNEQFF. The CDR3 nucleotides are TGCAGCGCGGGACTAGTTGACAATGAGCAGTTCTTC.

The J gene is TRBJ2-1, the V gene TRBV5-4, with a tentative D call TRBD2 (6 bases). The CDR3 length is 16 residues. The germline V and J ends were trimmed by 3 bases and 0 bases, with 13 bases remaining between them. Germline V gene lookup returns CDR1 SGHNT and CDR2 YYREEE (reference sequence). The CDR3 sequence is CASSSPSVNSYNEQFF. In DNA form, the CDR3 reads TGTGCCAGCAGCTCTCCTAGCGTTAACTCCTACAATGAGCAGTTCTTC. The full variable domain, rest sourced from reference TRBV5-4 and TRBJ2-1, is ETGVTQSPTHLIKTRGQQVTLRCSSQSGHNTVSWYQQALGQGPQFIFQYYREEENGRGNFPPRFSGLQFPNYSSELNVNALELDDSALYLCASSSPSVNSYNEQFFGPGTRLTVL.

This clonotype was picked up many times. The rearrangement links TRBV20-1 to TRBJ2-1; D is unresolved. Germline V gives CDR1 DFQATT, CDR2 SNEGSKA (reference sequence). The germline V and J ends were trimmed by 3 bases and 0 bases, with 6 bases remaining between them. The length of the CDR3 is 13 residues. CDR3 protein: CSASGNSYNEQFF. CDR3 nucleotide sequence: TGCAGTGCTAGCGGTAACTCCTACAATGAGCAGTTCTTC.

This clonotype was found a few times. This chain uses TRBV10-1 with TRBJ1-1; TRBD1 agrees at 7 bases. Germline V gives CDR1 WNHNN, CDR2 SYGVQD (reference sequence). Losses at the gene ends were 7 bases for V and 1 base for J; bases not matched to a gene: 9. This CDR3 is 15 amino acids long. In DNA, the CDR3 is TGCGCCAGCATAGTGCCGGGACAGACGAACACTGAAGCTTTCTTT. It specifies CASIVPGQTNTEAFF.

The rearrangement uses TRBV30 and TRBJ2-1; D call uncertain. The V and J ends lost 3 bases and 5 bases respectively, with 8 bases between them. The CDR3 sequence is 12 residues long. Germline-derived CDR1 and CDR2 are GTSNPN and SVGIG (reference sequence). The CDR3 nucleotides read TGTGCCTGGAGATCCACAAACAATGAGCAGTTCTTC. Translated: CAWRSTNNEQFF.

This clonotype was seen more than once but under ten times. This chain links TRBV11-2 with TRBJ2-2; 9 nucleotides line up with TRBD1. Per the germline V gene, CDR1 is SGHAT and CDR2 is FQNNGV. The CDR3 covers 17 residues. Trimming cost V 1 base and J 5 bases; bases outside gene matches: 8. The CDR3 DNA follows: TGTGCCAGCAGCTTAGTCGGGACAGGGCTTAGTACCGGGGAGCTGTTTTTT. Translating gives CASSLVGTGLSTGELFF.

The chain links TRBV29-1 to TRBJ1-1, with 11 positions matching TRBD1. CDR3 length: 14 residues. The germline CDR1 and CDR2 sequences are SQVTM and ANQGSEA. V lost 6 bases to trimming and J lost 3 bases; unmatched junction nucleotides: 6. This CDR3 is CSVRDRGDDTEAFF. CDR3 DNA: TGCAGCGTCCGGGACAGGGGGGACGACACTGAAGCTTTCTTT. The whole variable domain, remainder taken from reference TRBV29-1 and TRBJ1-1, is SAVISQKPSRDICQRGTSLTIQCQVDSQVTMMFWYRQQPGQSLTLIATANQGSEATYESGFVIDKFPISRPNLTFSTLTVSNMSPEDSSIYLCSVRDRGDDTEAFFGQGTRLTVV.

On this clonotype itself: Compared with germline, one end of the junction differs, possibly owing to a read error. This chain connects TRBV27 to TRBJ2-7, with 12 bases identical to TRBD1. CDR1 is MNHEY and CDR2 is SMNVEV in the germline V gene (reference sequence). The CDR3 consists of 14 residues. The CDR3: CAGSFRDRGPEQYF. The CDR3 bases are TGTGCCGGCAGTTTCAGGGACAGGGGGCCCGAGCAGTACTTC.

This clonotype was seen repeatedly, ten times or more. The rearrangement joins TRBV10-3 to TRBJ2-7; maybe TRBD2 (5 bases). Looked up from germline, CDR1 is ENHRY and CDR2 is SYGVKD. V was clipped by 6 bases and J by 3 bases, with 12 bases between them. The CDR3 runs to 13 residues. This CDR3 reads CAISKDLIYEQYF. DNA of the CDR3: TGTGCCATCAGCAAGGACTTGATCTACGAGCAGTACTTC.

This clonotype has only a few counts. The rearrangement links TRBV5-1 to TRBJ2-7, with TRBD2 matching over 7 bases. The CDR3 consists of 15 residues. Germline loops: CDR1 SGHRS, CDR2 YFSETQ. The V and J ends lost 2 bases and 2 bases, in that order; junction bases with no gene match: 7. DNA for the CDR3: TGCGCCAGCAGCTTATGGGAGGGTCGGGCCTACGAGCAGTACTTC. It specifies CASSLWEGRAYEQYF.

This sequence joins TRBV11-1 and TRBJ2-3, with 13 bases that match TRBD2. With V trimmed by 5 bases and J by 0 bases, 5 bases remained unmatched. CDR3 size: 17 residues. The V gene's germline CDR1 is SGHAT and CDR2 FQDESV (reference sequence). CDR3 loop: CASSRTSGSLSTDTQYF. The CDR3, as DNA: TGTGCCAGCAGCCGGACTAGCGGGAGTCTTAGCACAGATACGCAGTATTTT. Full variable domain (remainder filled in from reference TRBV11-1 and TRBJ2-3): EAEVAQSPRYKITEKSQAVAFWCDPISGHATLYWYRQILGQGPELLVQFQDESVVDDSQLPKDRFSAERLKGVDSTLKIQPAELGDSAMYLCASSRTSGSLSTDTQYFGPGTRLTVL.

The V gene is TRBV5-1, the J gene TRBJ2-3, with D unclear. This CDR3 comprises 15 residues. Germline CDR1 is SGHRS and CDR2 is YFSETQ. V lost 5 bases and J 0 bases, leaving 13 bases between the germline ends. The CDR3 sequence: CASRTRPVSTDTQYF. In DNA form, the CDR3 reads TGCGCCAGCAGAACCCGACCCGTTAGCACAGATACGCAGTATTTT.

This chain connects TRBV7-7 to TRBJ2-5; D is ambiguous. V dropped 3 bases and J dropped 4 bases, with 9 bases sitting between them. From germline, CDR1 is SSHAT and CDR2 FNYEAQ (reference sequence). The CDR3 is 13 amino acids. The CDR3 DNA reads TGTGCCAGCAGCTTCGTGGCTAGAGAGACCCAGTACTTC. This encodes CASSFVARETQYF.